This T cell receptor beta chain derives from a study of blood T cell repertoires in COVID-19 (dated by TCRdb to the early 2020s). The study in broad terms: Samples from collaborators originated in the United States, Italy and Spain and spanned both the acute and convalescent phases of COVID-19. The prospective study material was composed of cDNA or gDNA derived from T cells, B-cell-depleted T cells, or PBMCs. Subjects who had been exposed to COVID-19, were actively infected with it, or had recovered from it provided the deeply sampled blood TCRbeta repertoires that made up the dataset. The repertoires were released in a freely available public database intended as a resource for research on the immune response to SARS-CoV-2. Samples were obtained from the ongoing ImmuneRACE study (first 160 participants) and from roughly 1,300 subjects provided by 6 global collaborators. A de-identified subject ID, COVID-19 status, age in years and sex were almost always included in the sample metadata. Where available, HLA class I and class II types were obtained from metadata supplied by the sample provider rather than from assay-based typing. The study at large found these results: The amount of clinical and demographic metadata varied by source and participant and was provided uncurated.

From cysteine to phenylalanine, the CDR3 is 14 amino acids long. Solely the CDR3 DNA is kept, with 42 bases framed from the first base. Per the germline V gene, ENHRY is the CDR1 and SYGVKD is the CDR2. The germline V and J ends show losses of 9 bases and 0 bases respectively, and no gene match explains 2 bases of the junction. TCRbeta CDR3 regions were amplified from genomic DNA using the immunoSEQ Assay, a bias-controlled multiplex PCR. The original pipeline was this. Within the assay, amplification of reference gene primers was used to estimate how many nucleated cells each sample contained. To quantify the absolute abundance of each unique TCRbeta CDR3 rearrangement, sequence reads were collapsed and filtered. For each sample, productive Simpson clonality was calculated by taking the square root of Simpson's diversity index across productive rearrangements. Entries here come from immuneACCESS through TCRdb and include only in-frame sequences with V and J called. Some clones fail to appear in such tables; in the studies checked, an unresolved V gene covers under half of the shortfall, and the cause of the remainder is unknown. V, J and clone size are those of that table, while D and trimming were read from the DNA. The sample data list about 98,000 clones, and around 84% of these were observed just once. The top ten clonotypes cover 2.5% to 3.5% of the sample.

Collaborating institutions collected whole blood in K2EDTA tubes following their own protocols. For TCRbeta analysis, collaborator samples were shipped as frozen whole blood, as isolated PBMCs, or as DNA extracted from either sample type. This clone is characterized as medium-sized (0.01 to 0.1%). This clone's antigen is unknown. Base qualities are not recorded, but no much larger clone differs from it by a single base. Other DNA sequences in the sample encode the same CDR3. The TCR originated in a man in his forties or fifties with active or convalescent COVID-19. Recombination joined TRBV10-3 with TRBJ1-5; 10 bases in the junction line up with TRBD1. The sequenced sample consisted of peripheral blood. The sequenced DNA: TGTGCCATAGGGACAGGGGATAGCAATCAGCCCCAGCATTTT. This is translated as CAIGTGDSNQPQHF.